This T cell receptor (beta chain) was identified in a study of cytomegalovirus exposure and HLA in healthy donors. General study points: The study designated 150 or so TCR beta chains cytomegalovirus-associated. There were some V segments, including TRBV6-2 and TRBV6-3, excluded as indistinguishable.

Though probably carrying unrecorded immune exposures, donors were nominally healthy at sampling. With respect to this clone: Antigen specificity is unknown.

V was shortened by 2 bases and J by 7 bases, with 9 bases between the two germline ends. CDR1 and CDR2 (germline): MNHNY, SVGAGI (reference sequence). The CDR3 loop spans 12 amino acids. With 60 Vbeta and 13 Jbeta primers, the PCR was carried out. The data were produced by immunoSEQ multiplex PCR, yet TCRdb's version contains in-frame clones alone and is incomplete. The repertoire holds under 150,000 clones, approximately 70% seen once, with 1.3% in the top ten. The rearrangement links TRBV6-6 to TRBJ2-7; D gene unclear. The sample taken for sequencing was PBMCs. This sequence was found in a woman aged 40 to 50 in good health and CMV-seronegative. The CDR3 bases are TGTGCCAGCAGTTACAACTCGAGAGAGCAGTACTTC. The encoded protein is CASSYNSREQYF.